This T cell receptor beta chain was recovered during a study of blood T cell repertoires in COVID-19. Study-level information: Collection of acute and convalescent COVID-19 samples took place in the United States, Italy and Spain. Sample material is recorded as cDNA or gDNA derived from T cells, B-cell-depleted T cells, or PBMCs.

Sequencing was performed with immunoSEQ multiplex PCR; in TCRdb, only in-frame clones are kept and a portion is missing. The sample holds a few hundred thousand clones, about nine tenths seen once. CDR1 and CDR2 (germline): LNHDA, SQIVND (reference sequence). V lost 0 bases and J 11 bases, leaving 8 bases between the germline ends. CDR3 size: 12 residues. The rearrangement joins TRBV19 to TRBJ1-5; a weak D match, TRBD1 (6 bases). The receptor was derived from a woman aged 40 to 50 who had recovered from COVID-19. The sample comprised peripheral blood. The chain's CDR3 is CASSIDGQSQHF. The DNA for the CDR3 is TGTGCCAGTAGTATAGACGGACAGTCCCAGCATTTT.